A single sample is the source of the 6 T cell receptor beta chains below, sequenced in a study of T cell responses to AZD1222 COVID-19 vaccine. Profiled with immunoSEQ multiplex PCR; TCRdb holds only in-frame clones, not every one. The sample carries some 96,000 clones, 88% recorded once. The material sequenced was peripheral blood, taken on day 0 of AZD1222 vaccination. All receptors derive from an adult in good health.

The chain carries TRBV19 and TRBJ1-2; the D is unclear. Looked up from germline, CDR1 is LNHDA and CDR2 is SQIVND (reference sequence). The V gene lost 4 bases and the J gene lost 1 base, with 13 bases spanning the gap. The CDR3 spans 15 residues. CDR3 amino acids: CASSTELWVNYGYTF. The CDR3 DNA is TGTGCCAGTAGTACTGAACTATGGGTTAACTATGGCTACACCTTC.

V is TRBV18 and J is TRBJ2-1; 9 nucleotides align to TRBD2. The CDR3 loop spans 16 amino acids. Looked up from germline, CDR1 is KGHSH and CDR2 is LQKENI. The V segment lost 3 bases and the J segment 9 bases; nucleotides outside the gene matches: 12. CDR3 region: CASSPAGGRAAPEQFF. The CDR3 DNA follows: TGTGCCAGCTCACCGGCAGGCGGGAGGGCCGCGCCTGAGCAGTTCTTC.

In this sample, this clone turned up a few times. The chain carries TRBV4-3 and TRBJ2-1, with 8 nucleotides matching TRBD2. The V segment lost 4 bases and the J segment 5 bases; nucleotides outside the gene matches: 10. There are 16 residues in the CDR3. Germline V gene data show CDR1 as LGHNA and CDR2 as YSLEER. The CDR3 loop reads CASSPQRERGNNEQFF. The CDR3 DNA sequence: TGCGCCAGCAGCCCTCAGCGGGAGCGGGGTAACAATGAGCAGTTCTTC.

This clone was seen a few times. The V gene is TRBV11-2, the J gene TRBJ2-3, with D maybe TRBD2 (5 bases). This CDR3 region has 14 residues. The germline gives CDR1 SGHAT, CDR2 FQNNGV. V shed 3 bases and J shed 1 base, with 8 bases lying between them. The CDR3 DNA is TGTGCCAGCAGCTTGGGTAGCGGCACAGATACGCAGTATTTT. This codes for CASSLGSGTDTQYF.

This sequence joins TRBV4-2 and TRBJ2-7; 16 bases agree with TRBD2. CDR1 and CDR2 (germline): LGHNA, YNFKEQ. Unmatched junction bases numbered 10, after V lost 4 bases and J lost 7 bases. CDR3 length equals 17 residues. The chain's CDR3 is CASSRQGLAGGPEEQYF. The CDR3 DNA is TGTGCCAGCAGCCGACAGGGACTAGCGGGAGGGCCTGAAGAGCAGTACTTC.

The J gene is TRBJ2-1, the V gene TRBV20-1; D is perhaps TRBD1 or TRBD2 (5 bases each). The V gene's germline CDR1 is DFQATT and CDR2 SNEGSKA (reference sequence). Trimming shortened V by 4 bases and J by 0 bases, and 16 bases separated the two germline ends. The length of the CDR3 is 16 residues. This chain's CDR3 is CSANEGTPSSYNEQFF. CDR3 nucleotide sequence: TGCAGTGCTAATGAGGGGACGCCGAGCTCCTACAATGAGCAGTTCTTC.